This T cell receptor (beta chain) was observed in a study of blood T cell repertoires in COVID-19. As processed by the authors: Reference gene primer amplification gave nucleated cell count estimates. The protocol was immunoSEQ multiplex PCR, while the TCRdb copy is restricted to in-frame clones and leaves out a portion. V and J calls and clone size are given by that table; D and trimming were obtained from the DNA. The table lists approximately 350,000 clones, approximately 88% of them singletons, with approximately 3% in the top ten. This CDR3 spans 13 amino acids. Germline-derived CDR1 and CDR2 are LNHDA and SQIVND (reference sequence). J gave up 6 bases and V 4 bases, and 6 bases lay outside the gene matches.

What was sequenced was peripheral blood. The TCR sequence derives from a woman aged 25 to 39 with COVID-19, enrolled during active disease. The rearrangement uses TRBV19 and TRBJ2-7, with 7 bases aligning to TRBD1. CDR3 bases: TGTGCCAGTAGTACGGACAGGTTATTCGAGCAGTACTTC. This sequence encodes CASSTDRLFEQYF.